The 25 T cell receptor beta chains below come from one sample, sequenced in a study of T cells in Graves' hyperthyroidism and ophthalmopathy. Researchers took RNA transcripts and amplified the TCR beta CDR3 regions from them. The study used the HTBI primer set for a first-round RT-PCR of the TCR CDR3. TCRdb re-derived calls from the multiplex PCR reads in MiXCR, one entry per CDR3 protein. The data contain 550,000 to 700,000 distinct CDR3 sequences, about half of them singletons. Input material: peripheral blood or thyroid tissue (not recorded which). Every receptor here comes from an adult woman with Graves' disease, either hyperthyroidism or ophthalmopathy (not recorded which).

Ten or more counts support this clonotype. The J gene is TRBJ2-7, the V gene TRBV9; D not certain. The germline gives CDR1 SGDLS, CDR2 YYNGEE. The CDR3 has 13 residues. The V and J ends lost 3 bases and 3 bases respectively, with 10 bases between them. In nucleotides, the CDR3 is TGTGCCAGCAGCGAAAACACGGGCTACGAGCAGTACTTC. Residues: CASSENTGYEQYF.

V and J are TRBV7-9 and TRBJ1-2, with unresolved D. V lost 6 bases, J lost 11 bases, and 13 bases lay in between. Germline CDR1 SEHNR, CDR2 FQNEAQ (reference sequence). The CDR3 runs to 11 residues. The CDR3 nucleotides are TGTGCCAGCAGAGATTCCGGGGATTACACCTTC. This encodes CASRDSGDYTF.

J is TRBJ1-2 and V is TRBV20-1; 8 nucleotides match TRBD1. Germline V gene sequence: CDR1 DFQATT, CDR2 SNEGSKA (reference sequence). The CDR3 covers 13 residues. After removal of 6 bases from V and 6 bases from J, the junction contained 9 bases not matched to a gene. CDR3 bases: TGCAGTGCAGTCTCTCAGGGGGCCCATGGCTACACCTTC. Translating gives CSAVSQGAHGYTF.

The chain has TRBV29-1 and TRBJ2-7, with D possibly being TRBD1 or TRBD2 (5 bases each). Germline V gene sequence: CDR1 SQVTM, CDR2 ANQGSEA. V was clipped by 7 bases and J by 2 bases, with 12 bases between them. The CDR3 is made up of 12 amino acids. CDR3 bases: TGCAGCGGCCTCGGGGCTGCCTACGAGCAGTACTTC. Translated: CSGLGAAYEQYF.

This clonotype appeared a single time. The rearrangement joins TRBV29-1 to TRBJ1-1, with TRBD1 as a possible D gene (6 bases). V was cut by 4 bases and J by 1 base, with 10 bases left in between. CDR1 and CDR2 (germline): SQVTM, ANQGSEA. The CDR3 runs to 13 residues. CDR3 residues: CSVGGGRNTEAFF. CDR3 nucleotides: TGCAGCGTTGGGGGGGGCCGGAACACTGAAGCTTTCTTT.

This clonotype came up many times. This chain joins TRBV5-1 and TRBJ1-2, with D perhaps TRBD1 (5 bases). Trimming took off 4 bases at V and 8 bases at J, with 15 bases between the two ends. The germline gives CDR1 SGHRS, CDR2 YFSETQ. The CDR3 contains 13 residues. The CDR3 spells CASSPGSTGGYTF. The CDR3 DNA is TGCGCCAGCAGCCCAGGGAGTACGGGAGGCTACACCTTC.

The V gene is TRBV4-1, the J gene TRBJ1-3, with a possible D match to TRBD1 (5 bases). V lost 2 bases and J 0 bases, leaving 11 bases between the germline ends. Germline CDR1 MGHRA, CDR2 YSYEKL. This CDR3 spans 16 amino acids. CDR3 sequence: CASSQRTLVSGNTIYF. The CDR3 nucleotides read TGCGCCAGCAGCCAACGGACACTCGTCTCTGGAAACACCATATATTTT.

CDR3 protein: CASSSTGGIRNQPQHF. The CDR3 coding sequence is TGTGCCAGCAGCTCGACAGGGGGCATACGCAATCAGCCCCAGCATTTT. The chain is built from TRBV7-2 and TRBJ1-5, with 10 bases that match TRBD1. The ends lost 4 bases at V and 2 bases at J; junction bases unmatched: 5. Per germline, CDR1 SGHTA and CDR2 FQGNSA. The CDR3 spans 16 residues.

The chain combines TRBV20-1 with TRBJ1-2; possibly TRBD1 for D (6 bases). The ends were cut back, 5 bases at V and 6 bases at J, with 10 bases in the middle. Germline V gene data show CDR1 as DFQATT and CDR2 as SNEGSKA (reference sequence). This CDR3 region has 11 residues. The CDR3 coding sequence is TGCAGTGCTCAGGGGCGGAATGGCTACACCTTC. The encoded protein is CSAQGRNGYTF.

This sequence joins TRBV30 and TRBJ1-6; no reliable D call. The germline V gene encodes CDR1 GTSNPN and CDR2 SVGIG (reference sequence). Trimming removed 4 bases from V and 4 bases from J, with 14 bases in between. CDR3 size: 15 residues. The CDR3 protein is CAWNGPLRYNSPLHF. CDR3 DNA: TGTGCCTGGAATGGGCCTCTAAGATATAATTCACCCCTCCACTTT. Using reference TRBV30 and TRBJ1-6 for the parts outside the CDR3, the full variable domain is SQTIHQWPATLVQPVGSPLSLECTVEGTSNPNLYWYRQAAGRGLQLLFYSVGIGQISSEVPQNLSASRPQDRQFILSSKKLLLSDSGFYLCAWNGPLRYNSPLHFGNGTRLTVT.

In this sample, this clonotype turned up many times. DNA for the CDR3: TGTGCCAGCAGCTTATCAACAGGGGTGAATCAGCCCCAGCATTTT. This gives the protein CASSLSTGVNQPQHF. The gene calls are TRBV7-2 and TRBJ1-5; 7 bases are shared with TRBD1. Germline CDR1 is SGHTA and CDR2 is FQGNSA. The CDR3 runs to 15 residues. V lost 2 bases to trimming and J lost 4 bases; unmatched junction nucleotides: 5. Full variable domain (remainder filled in from reference TRBV7-2 and TRBJ1-5): GAGVSQSPSNKVTEKGKDVELRCDPISGHTALYWYRQSLGQGLEFLIYFQGNSAPDKSGLPSDRFSAERTGGSVSTLTIQRTQQEDSAVYLCASSLSTGVNQPQHFGDGTRLSIL.

The genes are TRBV20-1 and TRBJ2-6, with D maybe TRBD1 (6 bases). This CDR3 spans 14 amino acids. Trimming took off 4 bases at V and 1 base at J, with 8 bases between the two ends. Germline CDR1 reads DFQATT; CDR2 reads SNEGSKA (reference sequence). In nucleotides, the CDR3 is TGCAGTGCTACGCAGGGGTCTGGGGCCAACGTCCTGACTTTC. This codes for CSATQGSGANVLTF.

This clonotype has a count of ten or more. V is TRBV30 and J is TRBJ1-4; D is unclear. This CDR3 has 12 amino acids. V lost 0 bases and J lost 11, with 10 bases in between. Germline V lookup: CDR1 GTSNPN, CDR2 SVGIG (reference sequence). CDR3 sequence (DNA): TGTGCCTGGAGTGTACGAGGTGGGAAACTGTTTTTT. The encoded protein is CAWSVRGGKLFF.

This chain joins TRBV28 and TRBJ1-5; possible D gene TRBD1, 5 bases. The germline V gene encodes CDR1 MDHEN and CDR2 SYDVKM. The CDR3 is 14 residues long. Trimming shortened V by 6 bases and J by 5 bases, and 14 bases separated the two germline ends. In nucleotides, the CDR3 is TGTGCCAGCAGCCACGATGGGGGGGATCAGCCCCAGCATTTT. Amino acids: CASSHDGGDQPQHF.

The V call is TRBV6-1, the J call TRBJ2-5; maybe TRBD1 (6 bases). Germline V CDR1 and CDR2: MNHNS, SASEGT. Trimming cost V 7 bases and J 9 bases, with 24 bases left between them. The CDR3 runs 15 residues. DNA for the CDR3: TGTGCCAGCAAGTTGACAGGCTATAGCAATCAGCCCCAGTACTTC. This sequence encodes CASKLTGYSNQPQYF.

This clonotype was detected many times. The chain links TRBV7-9 to TRBJ2-2, with TRBD1 as a possible D gene (5 bases). The germline V gene encodes CDR1 SEHNR and CDR2 FQNEAQ (reference sequence). This CDR3 comprises 17 residues. Trimming removed 4 bases from V and 0 bases from J, with 15 bases in between. The CDR3 is CASSSRSAGTNTGELFF. Here the CDR3 DNA reads TGTGCCAGCAGCTCCAGGTCTGCAGGGACGAACACCGGGGAGCTGTTTTTT.

A remark on this clonotype: Given the absence of the conserved phenylalanine or tryptophan at the CDR3 end, a read error is likely. The V call is TRBV12-3 or TRBV12-4, the J call TRBJ2-2, with unresolved D. V lost 2 bases and J lost 5, with 9 bases in between. The CDR3 contains 14 residues. The chain's CDR3 is CASSLRVNTGELFL. The DNA for the CDR3 is TGTGCCAGCAGTTTACGCGTGAATACCGGGGAGCTGTTTCTT.

This clonotype was detected a few times. This is likely a read error, given that the CDR3 carries no conserved phenylalanine or tryptophan at its end. This chain links TRBV28 with TRBJ1-2; the D gene is possibly TRBD1 (6 bases). The V end was cut by 4 bases, the J end by 4 bases, with 13 bases between. The CDR3 sequence is 14 residues long. From germline, CDR1 is MDHEN and CDR2 SYDVKM. Written as DNA, the CDR3 is TGTGCCAGCAGTTCAATTGGACAGTCCTATGGCTACACCCTC. It translates to CASSSIGQSYGYTL.

Ten or more counts support this clonotype. V gene TRBV7-9 combines with J gene TRBJ2-7, with 7 bases matching TRBD2. This CDR3 has 20 amino acids. Per germline, CDR1 SEHNR and CDR2 FQNEAQ (reference sequence). Losses at the gene ends were 4 bases for V and 2 bases for J; bases not matched to a gene: 23. The CDR3 DNA follows: TGTGCCAGCAGCTCCTCCTACGGCTTAGGCGTGGGGGGGAGCGCCTACGAGCAGTACTTC. Its protein is CASSSSYGLGVGGSAYEQYF.

This clonotype was observed a handful of times. The chain has TRBV10-3 and TRBJ1-1; the D is unclear. Germline V gives CDR1 ENHRY, CDR2 SYGVKD. Trimming took 0 bases from V and 7 from J, leaving 9 bases between them. The CDR3 spans 13 residues. The CDR3 DNA follows: TGTGCCATCAGTGAGTCAAAGGCCGTTGAAGCTTTCTTT. Its protein product is CAISESKAVEAFF.

This clonotype has only a few counts. The chain uses TRBV7-8 and TRBJ1-5; 7 bases line up with TRBD1. Germline V lookup: CDR1 SGHVS, CDR2 FQNEAQ. V lost 5 bases and J lost 15; bases outside the gene matches: 13. The CDR3 has 13 residues. CDR3 nucleotide sequence: TGTGCCAGCAGCACGGGACAGACTGGTCGGTCGCATTTT. Amino acids: CASSTGQTGRSHF.

This clonotype was counted at least ten times. This sequence joins TRBV27 and TRBJ1-3, with a weak D call TRBD1 (5 bases). V was pared by 6 bases and J by 0 bases, with 12 bases between. Germline-derived CDR1 and CDR2 are MNHEY and SMNVEV (reference sequence). CDR3 length: 15 residues. The CDR3 spells CASRNGASSGNTIYF. The CDR3 nucleotides are TGTGCCAGCAGGAATGGGGCGAGCTCTGGAAACACCATATATTTT.

At least ten counts were recorded for this clonotype. The chain joins TRBV24-1 to TRBJ2-2; D unclear. The CDR3 covers 12 residues. Germline lookup yields CDR1 KGHDR and CDR2 SFDVKD. Trimming cost V 2 bases and J 6 bases, with 3 bases left between them. The CDR3 reads CATSDYPGELFF. CDR3 nucleotide sequence: TGTGCCACCAGTGATTATCCCGGGGAGCTGTTTTTT.

The rearrangement links TRBV25-1 to TRBJ1-4; 9 bases are a match to TRBD1. CDR1 and CDR2 from the germline V gene are MGHDK and SYGVNS. Trimming removed 8 bases from V and 8 bases from J; junction bases left unmatched: 9. The length of the CDR3 is 14 residues. As DNA, the CDR3 is TGTGCCAGCGGGCCGGGACAGGGACGGGAAAAACTGTTTTTT. As protein: CASGPGQGREKLFF.

The chain joins TRBV7-9 to TRBJ1-6; the D gene is possibly TRBD1 (5 bases). The V gene's germline CDR1 is SEHNR and CDR2 FQNEAQ (reference sequence). This CDR3 region has 14 residues. The V and J ends lost 5 bases and 7 bases respectively, with 12 bases between them. Here the CDR3 DNA reads TGTGCCAGCAGCACGGGACCGACGAATTCACCCCTCCACTTT. Amino acid sequence: CASSTGPTNSPLHF.